The entry below describes one TCR beta chain. Source study methods: Estimation of nucleated cell counts relied on the amplification of reference gene primers. Assay: immunoSEQ multiplex PCR; the TCRdb copy retains only in-frame clones and omits some. Clone size and V and J calls were adopted from that table, with D and trimming inferred from the DNA. Here the sample spans more than 100,000 clones, 87% being singletons. Trimming took 4 bases from V and 1 from J; bases not matched to a gene: 4. Germline CDR1 KGHDR, CDR2 SFDVKD. This CDR3 region has 16 residues. This specimen belongs to a study of blood T cell repertoires in COVID-19. Study-wide background: Italy, Spain and the United States were the sources of the convalescent and acute COVID-19 samples.

The sequence came from a man in his fifties with active COVID-19. The J gene is TRBJ2-3, the V gene TRBV24-1, with 10 positions matching TRBD2. The sample consisted of peripheral blood. CDR3 protein: CATSDPAGGGTDTQYF. CDR3 in DNA: TGTGCCACCAGTGACCCAGCGGGGGGGGGCACAGATACGCAGTATTTT.